This T cell receptor (beta chain) was observed in a study of TIL therapy for anti-PD-1-resistant metastatic lung cancer. Overall study: Patients had a median age of 54 years (range about 38-85). Half of patients were current or former smokers.

The CDR3 totals 16 residues. Germline V gene data show CDR1 as MDHEN and CDR2 as SYDVKM. The J segment lost 6 bases and the V segment lost 3 bases, leaving 11 bases of the junction unmatched. The immunoSEQ assay was v3. Measured with immunoSEQ multiplex PCR; TCRdb has only the in-frame clones, and not every one. The table shows roughly 57,000 clones, with 75% to 85% occurring only once. The time point was: pre-treatment sample, taken before nivolumab and TIL therapy. Material: blood, obtained at baseline. The clonotype was recovered from a person aged 25 to 80 with non-small cell lung cancer. V usage is TRBV28 and J usage is TRBJ2-7, with 10 bases fitting TRBD2. CDR3: CASSFPTSGAPREQYF. The CDR3 coding sequence is TGTGCCAGCAGTTTCCCTACTAGCGGGGCTCCGCGCGAGCAGTACTTC.